The entry below gives a single T cell receptor (beta chain) sequence along with its context. Its antigen remains unidentified. The data are from a study of cytomegalovirus exposure and HLA in healthy donors. Both 60 Vbeta primers and 13 Jbeta primers went into the PCR. Under the authors' procedure: A later analysis tallied 80 million to 100 million unique TCR beta chains, about 9.9 million of them shared. Generated by immunoSEQ multiplex PCR, the TCRdb table keeps only in-frame clones and is missing some. That table furnishes V, J and clone size, whereas the DNA furnished D and trimming. The sample totals around 200,000 clones. CDR1 SNHLY and CDR2 FYNNEI come from the germline V gene. This CDR3 is built from 17 residues. The junction had 8 bases not matched to a gene; V was cut back by 4 bases and J by 0 bases. Study findings and constraints: Three CMV-associated chains proved CMV antigen-specific in vitro.

The sequence was obtained from a woman aged 25-40 years in good health and CMV-seropositive. The sample taken for sequencing was PBMCs. The chain links TRBV2 to TRBJ2-1; the match to TRBD2 covers 8 bases. The CDR3 is CASSARVSGSSYNEQFF. The CDR3 coding sequence is TGTGCCAGCAGTGCCCGCGTCAGCGGGAGCTCCTACAATGAGCAGTTCTTC.